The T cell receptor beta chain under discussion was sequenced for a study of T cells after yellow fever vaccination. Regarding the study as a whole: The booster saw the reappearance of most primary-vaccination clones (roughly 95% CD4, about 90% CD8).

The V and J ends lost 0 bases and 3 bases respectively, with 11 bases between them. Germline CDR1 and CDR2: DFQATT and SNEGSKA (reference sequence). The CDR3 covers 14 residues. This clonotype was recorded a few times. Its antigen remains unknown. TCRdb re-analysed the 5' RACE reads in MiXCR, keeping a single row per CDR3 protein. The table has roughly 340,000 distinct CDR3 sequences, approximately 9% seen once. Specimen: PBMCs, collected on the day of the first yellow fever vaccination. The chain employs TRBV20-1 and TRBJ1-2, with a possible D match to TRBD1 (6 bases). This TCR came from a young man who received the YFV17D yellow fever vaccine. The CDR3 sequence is CSAREPGVHYGYTF. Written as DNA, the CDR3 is TGCAGTGCTAGAGAACCAGGGGTTCACTATGGCTACACCTTC.